The 3 T cell receptor beta chains given below trace back to one sample, sequenced in a study of CD8 T cells in ankylosing spondylitis. General study results and limits: One TCR beta motif, made up of several highly homologous variants, appeared characteristic of ankylosing spondylitis blood.

For these receptors, no antigen is known. TCRdb processed the 5' RACE reads anew with MiXCR; each CDR3 protein has one entry. Altogether 750,000 to 850,000 distinct CDR3 sequences are present, 12% being singletons, with the ten largest covering roughly 0.51%. Sequenced input: blood, either unsorted or a sorted T cell fraction (not recorded which). The receptors stem from a male donor with ankylosing spondylitis.

This clonotype was found a few times. V and J are TRBV15 and TRBJ1-1; TRBD1 might be the D (5 bases). The CDR3 contains 14 residues. Germline CDR1 LNHNV, CDR2 YYDKDF (reference sequence). V was clipped by 3 bases and J by 4 bases, with 12 bases between them. The CDR3 sequence: CATSSGGLSTEAFF. DNA for the CDR3: TGTGCCACCAGCAGCGGGGGTCTGAGCACTGAAGCTTTCTTT.

This chain connects TRBV5-5 to TRBJ2-1; D uncertain. V was cut by 3 bases and J by 14 bases, with 12 bases left in between. The CDR3 contains 11 residues. Germline loops: CDR1 SGHKS, CDR2 YYEKEE (reference sequence). DNA for the CDR3: TGTGCCAGCAGCTCCTCCGGACGGGAGTTCTTC. Its translation: CASSSSGREFF.

The chain combines TRBV4-2 with TRBJ2-1; no firm D call. V was cut by 4 bases and J by 2 bases, with 15 bases left in between. Germline lookup yields CDR1 LGHNA and CDR2 YNFKEQ. The CDR3 spans 16 residues. The CDR3 sequence is CASSLILGGTYNEQFF. Written as DNA, the CDR3 is TGTGCCAGCAGCCTTATCCTCGGCGGCACCTACAATGAGCAGTTCTTC.